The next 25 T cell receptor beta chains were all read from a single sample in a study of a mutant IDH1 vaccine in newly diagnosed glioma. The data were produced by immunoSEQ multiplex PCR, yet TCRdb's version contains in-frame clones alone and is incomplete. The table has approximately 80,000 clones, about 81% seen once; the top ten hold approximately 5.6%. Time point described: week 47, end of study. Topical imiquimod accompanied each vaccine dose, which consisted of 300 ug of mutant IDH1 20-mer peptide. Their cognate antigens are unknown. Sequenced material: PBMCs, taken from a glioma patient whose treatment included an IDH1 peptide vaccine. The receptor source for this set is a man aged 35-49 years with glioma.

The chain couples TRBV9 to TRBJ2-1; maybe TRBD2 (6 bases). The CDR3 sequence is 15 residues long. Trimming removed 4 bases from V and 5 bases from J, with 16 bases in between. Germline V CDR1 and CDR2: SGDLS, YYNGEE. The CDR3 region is CASSTLAGQHNEQFF. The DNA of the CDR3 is TGTGCCAGCAGCACCCTGGCGGGGCAACACAATGAGCAGTTCTTC.

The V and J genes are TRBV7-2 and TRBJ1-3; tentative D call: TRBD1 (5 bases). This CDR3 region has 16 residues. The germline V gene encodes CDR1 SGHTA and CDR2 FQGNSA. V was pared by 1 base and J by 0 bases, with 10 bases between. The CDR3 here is CASSLVPGNSGNTIYF. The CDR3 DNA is TGTGCCAGCAGCTTAGTCCCAGGGAACTCTGGAAACACCATATATTTT.

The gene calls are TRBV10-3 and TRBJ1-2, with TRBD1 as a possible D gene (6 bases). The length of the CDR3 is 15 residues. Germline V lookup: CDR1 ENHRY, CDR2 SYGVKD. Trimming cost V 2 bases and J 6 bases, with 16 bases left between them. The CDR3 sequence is CAISEPQYREDGYTF. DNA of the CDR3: TGTGCCATCAGTGAGCCCCAGTACAGGGAGGATGGCTACACCTTC.

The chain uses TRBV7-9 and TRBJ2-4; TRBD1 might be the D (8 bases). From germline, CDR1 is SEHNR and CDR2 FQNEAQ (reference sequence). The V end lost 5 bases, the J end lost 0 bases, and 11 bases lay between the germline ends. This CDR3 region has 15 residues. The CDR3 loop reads CASSHRGGAKNIQYF. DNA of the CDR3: TGTGCCAGCAGCCACAGGGGGGGAGCCAAAAACATTCAGTACTTC.

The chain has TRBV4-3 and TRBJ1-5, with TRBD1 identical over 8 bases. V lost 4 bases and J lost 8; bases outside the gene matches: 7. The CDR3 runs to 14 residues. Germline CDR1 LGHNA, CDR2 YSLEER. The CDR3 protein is CASSLEAGGKPQHF. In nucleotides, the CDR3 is TGCGCCAGCAGCCTCGAGGCAGGGGGCAAGCCCCAGCATTTT.

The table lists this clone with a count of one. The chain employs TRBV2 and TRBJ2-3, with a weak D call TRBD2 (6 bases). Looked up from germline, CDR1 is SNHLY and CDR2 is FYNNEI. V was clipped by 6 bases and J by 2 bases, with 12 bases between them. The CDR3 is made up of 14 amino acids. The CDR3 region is CASSGGVFTDTQYF. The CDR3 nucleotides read TGTGCCAGCAGCGGCGGGGTTTTCACAGATACGCAGTATTTT.

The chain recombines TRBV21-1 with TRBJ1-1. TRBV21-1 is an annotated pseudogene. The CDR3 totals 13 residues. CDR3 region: CASSLGLSTEAFF. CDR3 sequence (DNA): TGTGCCAGCAGCCTCGGCTTGAGTACTGAAGCTTTCTTT.

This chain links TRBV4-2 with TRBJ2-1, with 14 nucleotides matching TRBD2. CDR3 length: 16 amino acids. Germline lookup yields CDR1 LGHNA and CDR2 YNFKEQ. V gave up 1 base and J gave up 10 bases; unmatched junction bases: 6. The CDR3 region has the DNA TGTGCCAGCAGCCAAGGGGGGACTAGCGGGAGTGAGGAGCAGTTCTTC. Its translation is CASSQGGTSGSEEQFF.

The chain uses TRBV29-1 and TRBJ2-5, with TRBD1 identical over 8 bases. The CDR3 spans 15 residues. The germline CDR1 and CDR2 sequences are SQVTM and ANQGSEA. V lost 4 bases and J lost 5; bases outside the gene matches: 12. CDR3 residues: CSVGDRLVMEETQYF. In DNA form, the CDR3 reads TGCAGCGTTGGGGACAGGCTGGTTATGGAGGAGACCCAGTACTTC.

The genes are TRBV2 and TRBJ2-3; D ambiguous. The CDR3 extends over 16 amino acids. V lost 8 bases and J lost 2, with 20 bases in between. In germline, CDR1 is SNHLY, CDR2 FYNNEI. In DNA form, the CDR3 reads TGTGCCAGCCTCCTCAGAGGTCCTCCGTACACAGATACGCAGTATTTT. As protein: CASLLRGPPYTDTQYF.

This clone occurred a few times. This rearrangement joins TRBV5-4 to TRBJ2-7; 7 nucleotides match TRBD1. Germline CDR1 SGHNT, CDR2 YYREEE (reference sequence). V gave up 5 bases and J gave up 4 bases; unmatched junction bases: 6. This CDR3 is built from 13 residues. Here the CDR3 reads CASSLDRVYEQYF. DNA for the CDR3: TGTGCCAGCAGTTTAGACAGGGTGTACGAGCAGTACTTC.

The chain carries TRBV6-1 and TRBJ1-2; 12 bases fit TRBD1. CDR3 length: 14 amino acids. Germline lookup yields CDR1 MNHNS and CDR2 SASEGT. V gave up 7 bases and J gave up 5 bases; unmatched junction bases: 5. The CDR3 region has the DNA TGTGCCAGCAACTGGGACAGGGGGCCATATGGCTACACCTTC. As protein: CASNWDRGPYGYTF.

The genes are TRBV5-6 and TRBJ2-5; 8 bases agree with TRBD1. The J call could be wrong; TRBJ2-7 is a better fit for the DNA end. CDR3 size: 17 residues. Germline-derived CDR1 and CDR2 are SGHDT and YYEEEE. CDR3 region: CASSLLGVGQGAGEQYF. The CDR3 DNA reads TGTGCCAGCAGCTTGCTGGGTGTGGGGCAGGGGGCTGGCGAGCAGTACTTC.

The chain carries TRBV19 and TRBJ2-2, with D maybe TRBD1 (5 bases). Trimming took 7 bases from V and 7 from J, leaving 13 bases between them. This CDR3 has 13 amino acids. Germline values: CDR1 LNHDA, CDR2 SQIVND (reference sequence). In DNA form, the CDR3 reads TGTGCCAGTACGGCGGCAGGGTTCGGGGAGCTGTTTTTT. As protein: CASTAAGFGELFF.

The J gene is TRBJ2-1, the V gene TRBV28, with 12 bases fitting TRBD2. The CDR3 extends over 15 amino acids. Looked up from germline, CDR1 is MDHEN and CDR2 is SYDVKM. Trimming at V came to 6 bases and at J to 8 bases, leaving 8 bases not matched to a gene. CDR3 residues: CASSHTSGGPDEQFF. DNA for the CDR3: TGTGCCAGCAGCCACACTAGCGGGGGGCCGGATGAGCAGTTCTTC.

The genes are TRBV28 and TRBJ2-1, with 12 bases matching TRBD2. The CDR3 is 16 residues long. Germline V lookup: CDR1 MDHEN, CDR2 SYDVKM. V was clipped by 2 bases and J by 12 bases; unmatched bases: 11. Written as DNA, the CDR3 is TGTGCCAGCAGTTTAAGACTAGCGGGAGTCCTCCGTGGGCAGTTCTTC. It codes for CASSLRLAGVLRGQFF.

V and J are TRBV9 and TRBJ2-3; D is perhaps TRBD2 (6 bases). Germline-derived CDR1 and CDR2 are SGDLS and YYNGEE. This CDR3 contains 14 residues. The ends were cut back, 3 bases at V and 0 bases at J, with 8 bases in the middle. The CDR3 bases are TGTGCCAGCAGCGGAAGCGGGAGCACAGATACGCAGTATTTT. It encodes CASSGSGSTDTQYF.

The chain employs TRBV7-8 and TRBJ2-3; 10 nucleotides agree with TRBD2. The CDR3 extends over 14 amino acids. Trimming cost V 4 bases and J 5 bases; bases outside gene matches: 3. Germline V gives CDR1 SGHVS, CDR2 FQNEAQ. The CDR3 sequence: CASSSRTSGDTQYF. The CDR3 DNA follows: TGTGCCAGCAGCTCTAGGACTAGCGGAGATACGCAGTATTTT.

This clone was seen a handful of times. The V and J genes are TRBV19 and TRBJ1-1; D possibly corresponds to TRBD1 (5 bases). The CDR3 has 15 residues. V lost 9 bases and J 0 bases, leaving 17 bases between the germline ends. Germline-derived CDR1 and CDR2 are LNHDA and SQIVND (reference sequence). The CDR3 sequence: CASQTTRTMNTEAFF. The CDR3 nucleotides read TGTGCCAGCCAAACCACCCGGACAATGAACACTGAAGCTTTCTTT.

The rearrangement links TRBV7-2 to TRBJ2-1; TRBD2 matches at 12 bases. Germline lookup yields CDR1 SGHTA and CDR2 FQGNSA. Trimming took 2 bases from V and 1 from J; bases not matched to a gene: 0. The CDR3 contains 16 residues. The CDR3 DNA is TGTGCCAGCAGCTTACTAGCGGGAGGGTCCTACAATGAGCAGTTCTTC. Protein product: CASSLLAGGSYNEQFF.

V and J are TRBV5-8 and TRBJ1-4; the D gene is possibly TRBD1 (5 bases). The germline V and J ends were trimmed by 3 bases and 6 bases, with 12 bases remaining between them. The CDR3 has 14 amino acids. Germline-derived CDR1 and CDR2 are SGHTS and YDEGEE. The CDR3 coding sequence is TGTGCCAGCAGCTCTCCGGGACGAGATGAAAAACTGTTTTTT. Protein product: CASSSPGRDEKLFF.

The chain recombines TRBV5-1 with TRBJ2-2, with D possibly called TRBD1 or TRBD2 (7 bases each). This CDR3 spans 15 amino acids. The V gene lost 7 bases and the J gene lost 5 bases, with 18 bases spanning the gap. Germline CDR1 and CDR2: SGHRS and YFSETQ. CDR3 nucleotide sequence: TGCGCCAGCGGACTAGTGACAGGGTGGACCGGGGAGCTGTTTTTT. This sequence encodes CASGLVTGWTGELFF. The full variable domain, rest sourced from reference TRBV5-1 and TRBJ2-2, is KAGVTQTPRYLIKTRGQQVTLSCSPISGHRSVSWYQQTPGQGLQFLFEYFSETQRNKGNFPGRFSGRQFSNSRSEMNVSTLELGDSALYLCASGLVTGWTGELFFGEGSRLTVL.

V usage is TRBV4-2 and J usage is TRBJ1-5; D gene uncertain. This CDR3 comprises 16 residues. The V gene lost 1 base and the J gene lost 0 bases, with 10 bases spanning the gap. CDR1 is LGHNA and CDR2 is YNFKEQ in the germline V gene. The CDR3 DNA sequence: TGTGCCAGCAGCCAAGTAAAGGACTATAGCAATCAGCCCCAGCATTTT. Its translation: CASSQVKDYSNQPQHF.

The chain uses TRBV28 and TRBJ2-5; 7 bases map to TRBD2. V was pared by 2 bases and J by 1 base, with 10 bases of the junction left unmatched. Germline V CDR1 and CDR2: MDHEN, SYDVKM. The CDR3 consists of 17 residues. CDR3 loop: CASSLTWAGAPQETQYF. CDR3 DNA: TGTGCCAGCAGTTTAACTTGGGCGGGAGCACCCCAAGAGACCCAGTACTTC.

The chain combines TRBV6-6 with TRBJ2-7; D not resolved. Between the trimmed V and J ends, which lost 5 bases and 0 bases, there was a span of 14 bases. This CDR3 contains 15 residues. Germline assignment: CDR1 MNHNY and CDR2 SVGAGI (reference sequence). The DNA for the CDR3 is TGTGCCAGCAGTAGCGTATTGGGTCTCTCCTACGAGCAGTACTTC. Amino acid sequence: CASSSVLGLSYEQYF.